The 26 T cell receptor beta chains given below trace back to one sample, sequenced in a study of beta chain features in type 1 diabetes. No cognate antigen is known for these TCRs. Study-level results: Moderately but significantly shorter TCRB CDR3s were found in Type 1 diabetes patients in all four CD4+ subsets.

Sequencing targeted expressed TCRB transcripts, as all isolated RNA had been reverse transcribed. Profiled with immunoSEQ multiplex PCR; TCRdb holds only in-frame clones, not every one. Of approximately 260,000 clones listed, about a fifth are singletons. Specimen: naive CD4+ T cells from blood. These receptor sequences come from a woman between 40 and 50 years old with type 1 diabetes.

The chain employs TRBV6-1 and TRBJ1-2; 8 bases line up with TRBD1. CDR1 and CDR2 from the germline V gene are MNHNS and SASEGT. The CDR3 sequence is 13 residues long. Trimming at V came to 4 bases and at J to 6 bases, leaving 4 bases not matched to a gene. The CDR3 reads CASSATGVNGYTF. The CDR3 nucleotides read TGTGCCAGCAGTGCGACAGGGGTGAATGGCTACACCTTC.

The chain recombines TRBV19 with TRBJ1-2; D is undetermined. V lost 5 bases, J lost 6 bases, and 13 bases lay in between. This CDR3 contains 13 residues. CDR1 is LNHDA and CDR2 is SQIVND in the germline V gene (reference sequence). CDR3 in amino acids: CASSFSGWDGYTF. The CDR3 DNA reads TGTGCCAGTAGTTTCTCGGGATGGGATGGCTACACCTTC.

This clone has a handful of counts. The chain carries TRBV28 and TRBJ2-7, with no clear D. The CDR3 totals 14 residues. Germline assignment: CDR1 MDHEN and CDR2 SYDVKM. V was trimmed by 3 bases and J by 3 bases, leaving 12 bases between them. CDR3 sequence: CASSFGSSFYEQYF. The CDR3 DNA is TGTGCCAGCAGTTTTGGTAGCAGCTTCTACGAGCAGTACTTC.

The CDR3 bases are TGTGCCTGGACATCCGGGACACTTAGCAATCAGCCCCAGCATTTT. Translation gives CAWTSGTLSNQPQHF. The chain uses TRBV30 and TRBJ1-5, with a tentative D call TRBD1 (6 bases). In germline, CDR1 is GTSNPN, CDR2 SVGIG (reference sequence). The CDR3 covers 15 residues. Trimming pared 4 bases from V and 0 bases from J, leaving 13 bases between.

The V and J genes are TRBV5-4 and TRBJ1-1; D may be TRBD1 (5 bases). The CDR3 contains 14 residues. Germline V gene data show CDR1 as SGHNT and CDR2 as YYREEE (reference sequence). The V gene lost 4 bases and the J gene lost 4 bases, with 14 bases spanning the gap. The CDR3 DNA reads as TGTGCCAGCAGCACGCAGGGTGTGGGCACTGAAGCTTTCTTT. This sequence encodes CASSTQGVGTEAFF.

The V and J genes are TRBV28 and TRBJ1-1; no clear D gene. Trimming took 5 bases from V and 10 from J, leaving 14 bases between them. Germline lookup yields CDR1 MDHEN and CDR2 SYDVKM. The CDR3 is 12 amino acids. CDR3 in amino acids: CASSPYGLGAFF. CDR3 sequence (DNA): TGTGCCAGCAGTCCCTACGGCCTAGGAGCTTTCTTT. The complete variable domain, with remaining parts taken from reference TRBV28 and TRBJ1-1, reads DVKVTQSSRYLVKRTGEKVFLECVQDMDHENMFWYRQDPGLGLRLIYFSYDVKMKEKGDIPEGYSVSREKKERFSLILESASTNQTSMYLCASSPYGLGAFFGQGTRLTVV.

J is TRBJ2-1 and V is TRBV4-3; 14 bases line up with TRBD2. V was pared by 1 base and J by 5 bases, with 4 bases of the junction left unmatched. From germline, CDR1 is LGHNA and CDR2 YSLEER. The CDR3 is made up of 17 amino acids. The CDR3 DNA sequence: TGCGCCAGCAGCCAAGGCGGGACTAGCGGGGGTCACAATGAGCAGTTCTTC. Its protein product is CASSQGGTSGGHNEQFF.

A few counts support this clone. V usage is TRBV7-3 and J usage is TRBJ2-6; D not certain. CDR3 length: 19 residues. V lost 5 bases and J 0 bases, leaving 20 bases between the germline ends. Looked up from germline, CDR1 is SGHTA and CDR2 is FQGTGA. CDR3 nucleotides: TGTGCCAGCAGCCGATTAACTCCTTCCGCCAACTCTGGGGCCAACGTCCTGACTTTC. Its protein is CASSRLTPSANSGANVLTF.

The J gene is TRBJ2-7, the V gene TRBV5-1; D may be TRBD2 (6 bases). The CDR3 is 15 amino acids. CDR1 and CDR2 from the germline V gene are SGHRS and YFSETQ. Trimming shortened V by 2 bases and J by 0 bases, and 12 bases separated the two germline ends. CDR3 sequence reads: CASSLGTAYSYEQYF. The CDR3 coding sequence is TGCGCCAGCAGCTTAGGGACTGCGTACTCCTACGAGCAGTACTTC.

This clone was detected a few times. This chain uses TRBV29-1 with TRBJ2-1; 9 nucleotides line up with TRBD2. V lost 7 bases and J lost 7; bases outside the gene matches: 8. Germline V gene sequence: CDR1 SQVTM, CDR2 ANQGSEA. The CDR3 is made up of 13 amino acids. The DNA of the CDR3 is TGCAGCGCCCCAGGACTAGCGTGGAATGAGCAGTTCTTC. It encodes CSAPGLAWNEQFF.

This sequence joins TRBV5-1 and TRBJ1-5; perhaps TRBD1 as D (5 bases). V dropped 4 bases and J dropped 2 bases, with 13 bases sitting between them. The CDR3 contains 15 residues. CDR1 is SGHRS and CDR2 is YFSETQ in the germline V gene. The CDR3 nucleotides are TGCGCCAGCAGCGTGGGACCTGGAGGCAATCAGCCCCAGCATTTT. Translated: CASSVGPGGNQPQHF.

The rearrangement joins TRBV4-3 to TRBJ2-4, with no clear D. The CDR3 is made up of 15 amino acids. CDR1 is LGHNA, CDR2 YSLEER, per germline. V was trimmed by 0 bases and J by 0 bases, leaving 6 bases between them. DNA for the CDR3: TGCGCCAGCAGCCAAGATCCTCTAGCCAAAAACATTCAGTACTTC. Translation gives CASSQDPLAKNIQYF.

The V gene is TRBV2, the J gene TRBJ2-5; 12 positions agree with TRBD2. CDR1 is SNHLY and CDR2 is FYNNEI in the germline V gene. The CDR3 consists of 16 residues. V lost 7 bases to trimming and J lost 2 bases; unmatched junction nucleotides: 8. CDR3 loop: CASMIGLAGSQETQYF. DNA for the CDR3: TGTGCCAGCATGATAGGACTAGCGGGATCACAAGAGACCCAGTACTTC.

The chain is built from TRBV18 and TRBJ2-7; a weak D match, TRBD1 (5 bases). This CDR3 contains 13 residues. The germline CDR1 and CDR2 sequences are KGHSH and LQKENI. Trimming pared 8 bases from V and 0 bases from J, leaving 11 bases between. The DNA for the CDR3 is TGTGCCAGCGCCCAGGGCGGCTCCTACGAGCAGTACTTC. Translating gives CASAQGGSYEQYF.

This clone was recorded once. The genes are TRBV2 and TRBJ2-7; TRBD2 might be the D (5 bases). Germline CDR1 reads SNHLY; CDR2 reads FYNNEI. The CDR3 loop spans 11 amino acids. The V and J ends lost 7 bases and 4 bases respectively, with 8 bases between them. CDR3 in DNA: TGTGCCAGCACATCGGGGTACGAGCAGTACTTC. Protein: CASTSGYEQYF. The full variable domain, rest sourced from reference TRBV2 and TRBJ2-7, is EPEVTQTPSHQVTQMGQEVILRCVPISNHLYFYWYRQILGQKVEFLVSFYNNEISEKSEIFDDQFSVERPDGSNFTLKIRSTKLEDSAMYFCASTSGYEQYFGPGTRLTVT.

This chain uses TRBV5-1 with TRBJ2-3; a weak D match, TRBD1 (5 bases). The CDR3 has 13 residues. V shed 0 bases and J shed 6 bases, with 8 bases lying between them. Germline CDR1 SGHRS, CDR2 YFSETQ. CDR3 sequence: CASSLEGWDTQYF. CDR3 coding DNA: TGCGCCAGCAGCTTGGAGGGGTGGGATACGCAGTATTTT.

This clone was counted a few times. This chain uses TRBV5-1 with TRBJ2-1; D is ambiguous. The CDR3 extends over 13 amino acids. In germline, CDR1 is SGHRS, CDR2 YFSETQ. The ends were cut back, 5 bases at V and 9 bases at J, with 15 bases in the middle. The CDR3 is CASSSPSMLEQFF. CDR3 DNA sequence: TGCGCCAGCAGTTCCCCCTCTATGCTTGAGCAGTTCTTC.

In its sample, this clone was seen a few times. The CDR3 reads CAISEKREEGYTF. The CDR3 nucleotides are TGTGCCATCAGTGAGAAAAGGGAGGAAGGCTACACCTTC. V is TRBV10-3 and J is TRBJ1-2, with D unclear. V was cut by 2 bases and J by 8 bases, with 12 bases left in between. This CDR3 contains 13 residues. The germline V gene has CDR1 ENHRY and CDR2 SYGVKD.

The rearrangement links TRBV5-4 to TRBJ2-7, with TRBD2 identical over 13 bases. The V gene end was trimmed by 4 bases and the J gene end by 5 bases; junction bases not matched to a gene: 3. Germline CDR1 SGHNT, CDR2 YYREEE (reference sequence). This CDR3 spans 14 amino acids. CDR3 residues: CASSRTSGSDEQYF. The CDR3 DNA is TGTGCCAGCAGCCGGACTAGCGGGAGCGACGAGCAGTACTTC.

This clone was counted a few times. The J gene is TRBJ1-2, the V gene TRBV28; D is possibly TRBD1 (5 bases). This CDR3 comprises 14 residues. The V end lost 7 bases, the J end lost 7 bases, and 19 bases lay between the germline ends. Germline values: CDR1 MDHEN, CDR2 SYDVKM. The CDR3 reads CASTRGGLGLGYTF. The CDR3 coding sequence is TGTGCCAGCACCCGGGGAGGGTTGGGACTTGGCTACACCTTC.

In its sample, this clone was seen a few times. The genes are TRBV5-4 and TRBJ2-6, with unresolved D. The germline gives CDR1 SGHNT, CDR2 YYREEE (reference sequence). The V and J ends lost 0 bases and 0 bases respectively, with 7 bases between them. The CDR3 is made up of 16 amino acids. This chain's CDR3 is CASSLAGPSGANVLTF. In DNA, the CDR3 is TGTGCCAGCAGCTTGGCAGGCCCCTCTGGGGCCAACGTCCTGACTTTC. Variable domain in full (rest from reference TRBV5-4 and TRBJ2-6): ETGVTQSPTHLIKTRGQQVTLRCSSQSGHNTVSWYQQALGQGPQFIFQYYREEENGRGNFPPRFSGLQFPNYSSELNVNALELDDSALYLCASSLAGPSGANVLTFGAGSRLTVL.

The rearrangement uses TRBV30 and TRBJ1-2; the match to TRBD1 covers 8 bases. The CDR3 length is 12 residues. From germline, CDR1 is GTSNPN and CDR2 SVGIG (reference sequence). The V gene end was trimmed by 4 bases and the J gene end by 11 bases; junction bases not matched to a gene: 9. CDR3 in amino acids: CAWNRQGAGYTF. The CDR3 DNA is TGTGCCTGGAATCGTCAGGGGGCTGGTTACACCTTC.

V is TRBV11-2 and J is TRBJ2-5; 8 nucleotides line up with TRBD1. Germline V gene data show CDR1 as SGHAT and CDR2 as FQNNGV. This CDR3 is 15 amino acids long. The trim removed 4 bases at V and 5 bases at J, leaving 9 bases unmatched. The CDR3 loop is CASSWTTGVGETQYF. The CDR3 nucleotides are TGTGCCAGCAGCTGGACGACAGGGGTCGGGGAGACCCAGTACTTC. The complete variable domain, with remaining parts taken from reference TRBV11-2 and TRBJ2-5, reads EAGVAQSPRYKIIEKRQSVAFWCNPISGHATLYWYQQILGQGPKLLIQFQNNGVVDDSQLPKDRFSAERLKGVDSTLKIQPAKLEDSAVYLCASSWTTGVGETQYFGPGTRLLVL.

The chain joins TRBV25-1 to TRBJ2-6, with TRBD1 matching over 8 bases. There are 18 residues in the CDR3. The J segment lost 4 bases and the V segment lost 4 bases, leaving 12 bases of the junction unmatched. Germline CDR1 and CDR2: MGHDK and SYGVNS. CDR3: CASSGSQGALPGANVLTF. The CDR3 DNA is TGTGCCAGCAGTGGATCGCAGGGGGCTCTTCCCGGGGCCAACGTCCTGACTTTC.

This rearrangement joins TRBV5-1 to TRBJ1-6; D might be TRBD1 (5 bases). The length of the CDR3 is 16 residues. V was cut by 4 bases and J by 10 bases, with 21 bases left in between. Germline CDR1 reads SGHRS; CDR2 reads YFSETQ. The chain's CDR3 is CASSLEQGRSGSPLHF. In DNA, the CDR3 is TGCGCCAGCAGCCTGGAGCAGGGACGAAGCGGGTCACCCCTCCACTTT.

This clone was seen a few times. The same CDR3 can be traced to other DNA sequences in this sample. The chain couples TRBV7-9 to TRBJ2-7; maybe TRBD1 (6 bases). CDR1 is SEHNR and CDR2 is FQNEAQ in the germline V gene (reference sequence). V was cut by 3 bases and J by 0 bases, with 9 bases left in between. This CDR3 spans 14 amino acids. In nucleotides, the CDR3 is TGTGCCAGCAGCTTGCAGGGGAGCTCCTACGAGCAGTACTTC. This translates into CASSLQGSSYEQYF.